These 9 T cell receptor beta chains came from one sample sequenced in a study of T cells in Graves' hyperthyroidism and ophthalmopathy (dated by TCRdb to about 2019). The library came from multiplex PCR. TCRdb records Illumina HiSeq 2000 as the sequencer. The TCR beta CDR3 regions were amplified from the RNA transcripts. The TCR CDR3 was subjected to a first round of RT-PCR using the HTBI primer set and the Qiagen OneStep RT-PCR kit. Using fastp trimming at Q25 and MiXCR clonotype assembly, TCRdb reanalyzed the public sequencing data and kept in-frame beta chains. For every CDR3 protein sequence, its rows merge into one entry that carries the most common genes and DNA. Present in this sample are roughly 500,000 distinct CDR3 sequences, more than 45% of which were seen just once. Roughly 20% of the sample goes to the ten largest clones. Specimen: peripheral blood or thyroid tissue (not recorded which). Receptors originate from an adult woman with Graves' disease, either hyperthyroidism or ophthalmopathy (not recorded which).

This sequence joins TRBV7-9 and TRBJ1-1, with D perhaps matching TRBD1 (5 bases). Trimming took 0 bases from V and 4 from J, leaving 9 bases between them. Germline-derived CDR1 and CDR2 are SEHNR and FQNEAQ (reference sequence). There are 14 residues in the CDR3. The CDR3 is CASSLAGTSTEAFF. CDR3 DNA sequence: TGTGCCAGCAGCTTAGCGGGGACTAGCACTGAAGCTTTCTTT.

The chain couples TRBV9 to TRBJ2-7; 8 nucleotides align to TRBD2. The CDR3 extends over 15 amino acids. The trim removed 6 bases at V and 7 bases at J, leaving 15 bases unmatched. CDR1 SGDLS and CDR2 YYNGEE come from the germline V gene. The CDR3 sequence is CASNPPGSGIAEQYF. The CDR3 nucleotides read TGTGCCAGCAACCCACCTGGTAGCGGGATAGCAGAGCAGTACTTC.

The CDR3 DNA reads TGTGCGGGACCCCCGGGCACCGGGGAGCTGTTTTTT. Translating gives CAGPPGTGELFF. The chain joins TRBV25-1 to TRBJ2-2; D is tentatively TRBD1 or TRBD2 (5 bases each). There are 12 residues in the CDR3. In germline, CDR1 is MGHDK, CDR2 SYGVNS.

This clonotype was picked up a small number of times. The chain has TRBV7-8 and TRBJ1-2; possibly TRBD1 for D (5 bases). The CDR3 consists of 13 residues. Per germline, CDR1 SGHVS and CDR2 FQNEAQ. V was shortened by 3 bases and J by 4 bases, with 9 bases between the two germline ends. The CDR3 reads CASSLGLRYGYTF. CDR3 coding DNA: TGTGCCAGCAGCTTGGGGCTCCGCTATGGCTACACCTTC.

The V gene is TRBV29-1, the J gene TRBJ2-6; D could derive from TRBD1 or TRBD2 (5 bases each). Germline V gene lookup returns CDR1 SQVTM and CDR2 ANQGSEA. The CDR3 extends over 14 amino acids. V lost 3 bases to trimming and J lost 2 bases, with 8 bases between them. This CDR3 reads CSVDGAAGANVLTF. Here the CDR3 DNA reads TGCAGCGTTGACGGGGCGGCTGGGGCCAACGTCCTGACTTTC.

This clonotype was observed many times. This rearrangement joins TRBV28 to TRBJ1-2; a weak D match, TRBD1 (6 bases). V was clipped by 4 bases and J by 9 bases, with 9 bases between them. The germline CDR1 and CDR2 sequences are MDHEN and SYDVKM. CDR3 size: 11 residues. The DNA of the CDR3 is TGTGCCAGCAGTTCACAGGGAAGCTACACCTTC. Translated, it gives CASSSQGSYTF.

The CDR3 spells CASSPGGGGNYGYTF. The CDR3 DNA sequence: TGTGCCAGCAGCCCGGGAGGCGGGGGCAACTATGGCTACACCTTC. The V call is TRBV7-2, the J call TRBJ1-2; D might be TRBD1 (6 bases). This CDR3 is 15 amino acids long. Germline CDR1 reads SGHTA; CDR2 reads FQGNSA. The ends were cut back, 5 bases at V and 2 bases at J, with 15 bases in the middle.

This clonotype came up many times. This chain uses TRBV29-1 with TRBJ1-3; TRBD1 matches 7 bases. V lost 4 bases to trimming and J lost 0 bases; unmatched junction nucleotides: 0. This CDR3 is 13 amino acids long. CDR1 and CDR2 (germline): SQVTM, ANQGSEA. The CDR3 protein is CSVAGGSGNTIYF. In nucleotides, the CDR3 is TGCAGCGTTGCAGGGGGCTCTGGAAACACCATATATTTT.

As regards this clonotype: Germline is not matched at one junction end, which may reflect a read error. The chain joins TRBV7-3 to TRBJ2-5, with a possible D match to TRBD1 (6 bases). CDR1 and CDR2 from the germline V gene are SGHTA and FQGTGA. The CDR3 spans 13 residues. The CDR3 DNA sequence: TGTGCCAGCAGCTTAGGGCGGACAGAGATCCAGTACTTC. Amino acids: CASSLGRTEIQYF.